Presented here are 19 T cell receptor beta chains from one specimen sequenced in a study of beta chain features in type 1 diabetes. What was sequenced were expressed TCRB transcripts, since all of the isolated RNA had been reverse transcribed. Generated by immunoSEQ multiplex PCR, the TCRdb table keeps only in-frame clones and is missing some. The sample gives a few hundred thousand clones, approximately 31% of which show up once; about 0.065% is in the top ten. Specimen: naive CD4+ T cells from blood. These receptors came from a man between 18 and 29 years old in good health.

The rearrangement links TRBV10-3 to TRBJ2-7, with 7 bases identical to TRBD1. The CDR3 totals 14 residues. V lost 2 bases to trimming and J lost 3 bases; unmatched junction nucleotides: 4. Germline loops: CDR1 ENHRY, CDR2 SYGVKD. CDR3 nucleotides: TGTGCCATCAGTGAGCACTCAGGGGGCTACGAGCAGTACTTC. Translating it yields CAISEHSGGYEQYF.

The gene calls are TRBV2 and TRBJ1-5, with D unclear. This CDR3 is built from 14 residues. Trimming took off 7 bases at V and 6 bases at J, with 16 bases between the two ends. Germline V CDR1 and CDR2: SNHLY, FYNNEI. In DNA form, the CDR3 reads TGTGCCAGCAACCCTGTGGAGGAACGTCAGCCCCAGCATTTT. It codes for CASNPVEERQPQHF.

In its sample, this clone was seen a few times. This sequence joins TRBV7-2 and TRBJ1-2, with a weak D call TRBD1 (6 bases). Trimming removed 4 bases from V and 0 bases from J, with 15 bases in between. The CDR3 runs 16 residues. Germline V gene data show CDR1 as SGHTA and CDR2 as FQGNSA. CDR3 sequence (DNA): TGTGCCAGCAGCTCATCCAACAGGGCTACTAACTATGGCTACACCTTC. This encodes CASSSSNRATNYGYTF.

In its sample, this clone was seen a few times. The J gene is TRBJ2-5, the V gene TRBV28; D possibly matches TRBD1 or TRBD2 (6 bases each). CDR1 and CDR2 from the germline V gene are MDHEN and SYDVKM. The ends were cut back, 3 bases at V and 5 bases at J, with 16 bases in the middle. This CDR3 comprises 15 residues. The CDR3 reads CASSFLVGGTETQYF. As DNA, the CDR3 is TGTGCCAGCAGTTTCTTGGTAGGGGGGACGGAGACCCAGTACTTC.

The rearrangement joins TRBV30 to TRBJ1-3; 8 nucleotides match TRBD1. This CDR3 is 14 amino acids long. Germline V gives CDR1 GTSNPN, CDR2 SVGIG (reference sequence). V shed 3 bases and J 6 bases; nucleotides not matched to a gene: 7. CDR3 protein: CAWRLPGGENTIYF. In DNA form, the CDR3 reads TGTGCCTGGAGATTGCCAGGGGGCGAAAACACCATATATTTT.

This clone turned up a few times. The rearrangement links TRBV7-7 to TRBJ2-7, with D possibly being TRBD2 (6 bases). This CDR3 contains 19 residues. Deletions cut 1 base from V and 0 bases from J, with 22 bases between. The germline V gene encodes CDR1 SSHAT and CDR2 FNYEAQ (reference sequence). Here the CDR3 DNA reads TGTGCCAGCAGCTTAGGGGAGGAGCAGGCTCCGACCAGCTCCTACGAGCAGTACTTC. It specifies CASSLGEEQAPTSSYEQYF. Looking up the rest from reference TRBV7-7 and TRBJ2-7 gives the full variable domain: GAGVSQSPRYKVTKRGQDVTLRCDPISSHATLYWYQQALGQGPEFLTYFNYEAQPDKSGLPSDRFSAERPEGSISTLTIQRTEQRDSAMYRCASSLGEEQAPTSSYEQYFGPGTRLTVT.

In its sample, this clone was seen a few times. This sequence joins TRBV7-8 and TRBJ2-3; TRBD2 aligns across 9 bases. J was trimmed by 4 bases and V by 5 bases; bases with no gene match: 19. CDR1 is SGHVS, CDR2 FQNEAQ, per germline. The CDR3 has 19 residues. DNA for the CDR3: TGTGCCAGCAGCCCTCTTCGGGGGCCCAAGCGGGAGGCGGCAGATACGCAGTATTTT. Encoded protein: CASSPLRGPKREAADTQYF.

In DNA form, the CDR3 reads TGTGCCAGCAGCGCCCTCCGGGATGGTGAGCAGTTCTTC. As protein: CASSALRDGEQFF. The gene calls are TRBV6-1 and TRBJ2-1, with TRBD2 as a possible D gene (5 bases). Germline V gene lookup returns CDR1 MNHNS and CDR2 SASEGT. The CDR3 is 13 amino acids. V lost 6 bases to trimming and J lost 9 bases, with 15 bases between them.

Remarks on this clone: Distinct nucleotide sequences in the sample also encode this CDR3. The genes are TRBV29-1 and TRBJ2-3; D remains unclear. Germline V CDR1 and CDR2: SQVTM, ANQGSEA. V was shortened by 5 bases and J by 4 bases, with 10 bases between the two germline ends. The length of the CDR3 is 12 residues. The CDR3 nucleotides read TGCAGCGTTCTTTCCGGGCCAGATACGCAGTATTTT. It specifies CSVLSGPDTQYF.

This rearrangement joins TRBV30 to TRBJ1-2; D is unresolved. Trimming cost V 5 bases and J 4 bases, with 11 bases left between them. This CDR3 is built from 12 residues. From germline, CDR1 is GTSNPN and CDR2 SVGIG (reference sequence). The DNA for the CDR3 is TGTGCCTGGGGACTGACCCGCTATGGCTACACCTTC. Translating gives CAWGLTRYGYTF.

This chain links TRBV4-1 with TRBJ2-1, with 7 positions matching TRBD1. CDR3 length: 16 amino acids. V lost 1 base and J lost 3; bases outside the gene matches: 6. Germline assignment: CDR1 MGHRA and CDR2 YSYEKL. The CDR3 is CASSQVRTGYYNEQFF. The CDR3 coding sequence is TGCGCCAGCAGCCAAGTCCGGACAGGTTACTACAATGAGCAGTTCTTC.

This clone has more than one count but fewer than ten. The V call is TRBV19, the J call TRBJ2-5, with 7 bases identical to TRBD1. CDR1 and CDR2 (germline): LNHDA, SQIVND (reference sequence). Trimming at V came to 6 bases and at J to 4 bases, leaving 8 bases not matched to a gene. This CDR3 has 14 residues. The CDR3, as DNA: TGTGCCAGTAGCTTGACAGGGCGGTCAGAGACCCAGTACTTC. Protein product: CASSLTGRSETQYF.

This clone was seen once. The J gene is TRBJ2-7, the V gene TRBV7-9; weak D call: TRBD1 (5 bases). Germline values: CDR1 SEHNR, CDR2 FQNEAQ (reference sequence). There are 15 residues in the CDR3. Trimming cost V 0 bases and J 4 bases, with 13 bases left between them. The CDR3 is CASSLAGQGWYEQYF. In nucleotides, the CDR3 is TGTGCCAGCAGCTTAGCCGGACAAGGGTGGTACGAGCAGTACTTC.

This clone was detected only once. The CDR3 DNA follows: TGTGCCAGCAGTCGGGACAGGGTGTCAGAAAAACTGTTTTTT. Protein: CASSRDRVSEKLFF. The V and J genes are TRBV6-1 and TRBJ1-4, with 9 bases that match TRBD1. The junction had 6 bases not matched to a gene; V was cut back by 5 bases and J by 8 bases. In germline, CDR1 is MNHNS, CDR2 SASEGT. The CDR3 consists of 14 residues.

Details on this clone: Other DNA sequences in the same sample also yield this CDR3. The V and J genes are TRBV7-9 and TRBJ2-2, with no clear D. The CDR3 has 14 residues. Trimming removed 3 bases from V and 1 base from J, with 6 bases in between. Germline CDR1 and CDR2: SEHNR and FQNEAQ (reference sequence). CDR3 residues: CASSFLVNTGELFF. DNA of the CDR3: TGTGCCAGCAGCTTTCTGGTGAACACCGGGGAGCTGTTTTTT.

A few counts support this clone. This chain uses TRBV11-2 with TRBJ2-5; D is possibly TRBD1 (5 bases). The V gene lost 5 bases and the J gene lost 5 bases, with 15 bases spanning the gap. Germline V lookup: CDR1 SGHAT, CDR2 FQNNGV. The CDR3 extends over 14 amino acids. The CDR3: CASSRMTAGETQYF. CDR3 DNA: TGTGCCAGCAGCCGAATGACAGCCGGGGAGACCCAGTACTTC.

This chain's CDR3 is CASSGQGSNQPQHF. CDR3 coding DNA: TGTGCCAGCAGCGGACAGGGCAGCAATCAGCCCCAGCATTTT. This chain uses TRBV7-2 with TRBJ1-5; TRBD1 matches 8 bases. The J segment lost 1 base and the V segment lost 5 bases, leaving 1 base of the junction unmatched. The germline V gene has CDR1 SGHTA and CDR2 FQGNSA. This CDR3 region has 14 residues.

The V and J genes are TRBV18 and TRBJ2-7; TRBD1 might be the D (5 bases). In germline, CDR1 is KGHSH, CDR2 LQKENI. The V end was cut by 3 bases, the J end by 1 base, with 10 bases between. The CDR3 has 14 amino acids. CDR3 residues: CASSPTGYSYEQYF. CDR3 nucleotide sequence: TGTGCCAGCTCACCCACAGGTTATTCCTACGAGCAGTACTTC.

This sequence joins TRBV4-1 and TRBJ2-3; the match to TRBD2 covers 9 bases. The CDR3 totals 17 residues. J was trimmed by 1 base and V by 1 base; bases with no gene match: 6. CDR1 and CDR2 from the germline V gene are MGHRA and YSYEKL. The DNA for the CDR3 is TGCGCCAGCAGCCAAGGAAGGATAGCGGGAGGCACAGATACGCAGTATTTT. Protein sequence: CASSQGRIAGGTDTQYF.